The present TCR beta chain was sequenced within a study of blood T cells in healthy people across ages. This clonotype showed up just a few times. The antigen is not known. This CDR3 region has 16 residues. Germline V lookup: CDR1 SGHTA, CDR2 FQGNSA. Trimming at V came to 2 bases and at J to 5 bases, leaving 6 bases not matched to a gene. Notes on the study in general: CMV status of donors was not determined, possibly confounding expanded clonotype changes.

Using a J-beta primer mix together with a sample-barcoded 5' primer, a second PCR was run for about 6 to 11 cycles. TCRdb reprocessed the 5' RACE reads via MiXCR and lists one record per CDR3 protein. The sample lists fewer than 950,000 distinct CDR3 sequences; roughly 50% were seen once. The sequenced sample consisted of blood. This chain uses TRBV7-2 with TRBJ2-3; 11 bases align to TRBD2. This TCR derives from a man older than 75 in good health. CDR3 protein: CASSLPGTSGGDTQYF. Here the CDR3 DNA reads TGTGCCAGCAGCTTACCAGGGACTAGCGGTGGAGATACGCAGTATTTT.